The clone carrying this TCR beta chain was seen more than once but under ten times. The antigen is unknown. The data were obtained in a study of CD8+ T cells in alopecia areata. Study conclusions and caveats: Alopecia totalis/universalis scalp especially showed more expanded CD8+ clones than normal scalp.

RNA extraction and reverse transcription yielded cDNA as sequencing template. Data came from immunoSEQ multiplex PCR; TCRdb stores just in-frame clones and leaves some out. Of about 190,000 clones in the sample, less than 70% were seen once. Specified treatment: oral pan-JAK inhibitor, 5-10 mg twice daily. CDR1 and CDR2 (germline): WSHSY, SAAADI. V lost 7 bases, J lost 4 bases, and 9 bases stayed unmatched. The CDR3 runs to 15 residues. The starting material was CD4+ T cells sorted from blood, obtained around week 50, from a patient treated with tofacitinib. The receptor comes from a human donor with alopecia areata. This chain joins TRBV10-2 and TRBJ2-5; 10 nucleotides match TRBD1. The CDR3 spells CASNSGTGVRETQYF. In DNA, the CDR3 is TGCGCCAGCAATTCAGGGACAGGGGTTCGAGAGACCCAGTACTTC.